One sample yielded the 30 T cell receptor beta chains listed below, sequenced in a study of T cell responses to AZD1222 COVID-19 vaccine. TCRdb's copy holds only in-frame clones and misses some; the assay was immunoSEQ multiplex PCR. Among roughly 120,000 clones listed, about 90% were seen once. Sequences were derived from peripheral blood, sampled 28 days after the second AZD1222 dose. Receptors originate from an adult who received the AZD1222 COVID-19 vaccine.

The V gene is TRBV24-1, the J gene TRBJ2-3, with TRBD2 matching over 9 bases. Trimming cost V 10 bases and J 4 bases; bases outside gene matches: 17. CDR1 and CDR2 from the germline V gene are KGHDR and SFDVKD. The CDR3 has 17 amino acids. In nucleotides, the CDR3 is TGTGCCACGGCGAGGGCAGATAGCGGGAGTTGGGCAGATACGCAGTATTTT. Translating it yields CATARADSGSWADTQYF.

This clone was observed a handful of times. The chain recombines TRBV28 with TRBJ1-3, with a tentative D call TRBD1 (6 bases). V was shortened by 5 bases and J by 5 bases, with 16 bases between the two germline ends. Germline V CDR1 and CDR2: MDHEN, SYDVKM. The CDR3 is 15 amino acids. CDR3 bases: TGTGCCAGCAGTATAACCGGGACACTTCGAAACACCATATATTTT. It translates to CASSITGTLRNTIYF.

The V call is TRBV12-3 or TRBV12-4, the J call TRBJ1-3, with 9 bases lining up with TRBD1. V was pared by 11 bases and J by 7 bases, with 6 bases of the junction left unmatched. The CDR3 has 12 amino acids. CDR3 sequence: CAEGTGTNTIYF. CDR3 DNA sequence: TGTGCCGAAGGGACAGGGACGAACACCATATATTTT.

This clone occurred once. This chain connects TRBV7-2 to TRBJ2-7, with 7 nucleotides matching TRBD2. Germline CDR1 and CDR2: SGHTA and FQGNSA. The V segment lost 6 bases and the J segment 0 bases; nucleotides outside the gene matches: 5. This CDR3 spans 14 amino acids. The CDR3 loop reads CASRDRDYSYEQYF. The CDR3, as DNA: TGTGCCAGCAGGGATCGGGACTACTCCTACGAGCAGTACTTC.

In DNA form, the CDR3 reads TGTGCCAGCAGCCACAGGACAGGGGGCGGTCAGCCCCAGCATTTT. It codes for CASSHRTGGGQPQHF. The V gene is TRBV7-2, the J gene TRBJ1-5; TRBD1 agrees at 11 bases. The trim removed 5 bases at V and 6 bases at J, leaving 6 bases unmatched. This CDR3 region has 15 residues. CDR1 and CDR2 (germline): SGHTA, FQGNSA. The full variable domain, in which reference TRBV7-2 and TRBJ1-5 provide the parts outside the CDR3, is GAGVSQSPSNKVTEKGKDVELRCDPISGHTALYWYRQSLGQGLEFLIYFQGNSAPDKSGLPSDRFSAERTGGSVSTLTIQRTQQEDSAVYLCASSHRTGGGQPQHFGDGTRLSIL.

V is TRBV5-1 and J is TRBJ1-3, with no clear D. V lost 3 bases to trimming and J lost 6 bases, with 13 bases between them. CDR3 length: 14 amino acids. Per germline, CDR1 SGHRS and CDR2 YFSETQ. The CDR3 DNA reads TGCGCCAGCAGCTCCAGTACCGCCCAAAACACCATATATTTT. Protein: CASSSSTAQNTIYF.

The chain recombines TRBV2 with TRBJ1-6; D is uncertain. Germline CDR1 SNHLY, CDR2 FYNNEI. V lost 7 bases and J lost 0, with 13 bases in between. The CDR3 spans 16 residues. In DNA, the CDR3 is TGTGCCAGCACACTCGAAGGGAGCTCCTATAATTCACCCCTCCACTTT. Protein: CASTLEGSSYNSPLHF.

This rearrangement joins TRBV6-2 or TRBV6-3 to TRBJ2-1; D is unresolved. The CDR3 loop spans 16 amino acids. V gave up 0 bases and J gave up 6 bases, with 15 bases separating them. Germline V lookup: CDR1 MNHEY, CDR2 SVGEGT. CDR3 in DNA: TGTGCCAGCAGTTACTCGACCGGGCGAATCCCCAATGAGCAGTTCTTC. This codes for CASSYSTGRIPNEQFF.

This chain joins TRBV11-2 and TRBJ1-2; D is possibly TRBD1 (5 bases). Per the germline V gene, CDR1 is SGHAT and CDR2 is FQNNGV. V gave up 2 bases and J gave up 4 bases, with 11 bases separating them. The CDR3 is 14 amino acids. CDR3 in amino acids: CASSLLGGGYGYTF. In DNA, the CDR3 is TGTGCCAGCAGCTTATTGGGGGGTGGCTATGGCTACACCTTC.

A few counts support this clone. The rearrangement uses TRBV10-1 and TRBJ2-7; 9 bases are a match to TRBD1. CDR1 and CDR2 (germline): WNHNN, SYGVQD (reference sequence). The CDR3 totals 16 residues. Trimming took 0 bases from V and 5 from J; bases not matched to a gene: 8. The CDR3: CASSESGTGNWNEQYF. The CDR3 DNA follows: TGCGCCAGCAGTGAGTCAGGGACAGGGAATTGGAACGAGCAGTACTTC.

The V and J genes are TRBV24-1 and TRBJ2-5, with 12 bases lining up with TRBD2. There are 16 residues in the CDR3. The V gene end was trimmed by 4 bases and the J gene end by 1 base; junction bases not matched to a gene: 3. CDR1 and CDR2 from the germline V gene are KGHDR and SFDVKD. The CDR3 is CATSDGGLAGQETQYF. CDR3 coding DNA: TGTGCCACCAGTGACGGGGGACTAGCGGGCCAAGAGACCCAGTACTTC.

Only a few counts were recorded for this clone. The rearrangement uses TRBV9 and TRBJ1-1; no clear D. The CDR3 totals 15 residues. The germline CDR1 and CDR2 sequences are SGDLS and YYNGEE. V was pared by 0 bases and J by 1 base, with 10 bases between. CDR3 nucleotide sequence: TGTGCCAGCAGCGTAGCGAGCTACGCGAACACTGAAGCTTTCTTT. Translating gives CASSVASYANTEAFF.

The chain combines TRBV6-6 with TRBJ1-5; tentative D call: TRBD1 (5 bases). The germline V gene encodes CDR1 MNHNY and CDR2 SVGAGI (reference sequence). V lost 4 bases and J lost 7, with 17 bases in between. The CDR3 extends over 15 amino acids. Here the CDR3 reads CASSLTEGKGQPQHF. The CDR3 coding sequence is TGTGCCAGCAGTTTGACAGAAGGGAAGGGGCAGCCCCAGCATTTT.

The chain combines TRBV15 with TRBJ1-1; TRBD1 aligns across 8 bases. The junction had 12 bases not matched to a gene; V was cut back by 4 bases and J by 5 bases. Germline CDR1 reads LNHNV; CDR2 reads YYDKDF (reference sequence). The CDR3 sequence is 16 residues long. The CDR3 loop reads CATSILPDRGRTEAFF. CDR3 sequence (DNA): TGTGCCACCAGCATCCTCCCAGACAGGGGTCGTACTGAAGCTTTCTTT. The variable domain in full, completed from reference TRBV15 and TRBJ1-1, reads DAMVIQNPRYQVTQFGKPVTLSCSQTLNHNVMYWYQQKSSQAPKLLFHYYDKDFNNEADTPDNFQSRRPNTSFCFLDIRSPGLGDTAMYLCATSILPDRGRTEAFFGQGTRLTVV.

Regarding this clone: This same CDR3 is encoded by further DNA sequences in the sample. The chain has TRBV7-2 and TRBJ2-1; a possible D gene is TRBD2 (5 bases). From germline, CDR1 is SGHTA and CDR2 FQGNSA. The length of the CDR3 is 15 residues. V dropped 5 bases and J dropped 0 bases, with 11 bases sitting between them. This chain's CDR3 is CASSPRTSSYNEQFF. CDR3 sequence (DNA): TGTGCCAGCAGCCCTAGGACTTCCTCCTACAATGAGCAGTTCTTC.

The rearrangement links TRBV27 to TRBJ2-1, with D perhaps matching TRBD1 or TRBD2 (6 bases each). Deletions cut 11 bases from V and 5 bases from J, with 16 bases between. The germline gives CDR1 MNHEY, CDR2 SMNVEV (reference sequence). The CDR3 is made up of 13 amino acids. The CDR3 bases are TGTGCCGCGGGACAAAACATTAACAATGAGCAGTTCTTC. Protein: CAAGQNINNEQFF.

The chain is built from TRBV28 and TRBJ1-2; weak D call: TRBD1 (6 bases). The CDR3 is 15 amino acids. V gave up 5 bases and J gave up 2 bases, with 15 bases separating them. The germline CDR1 and CDR2 sequences are MDHEN and SYDVKM. CDR3: CASSDKQGPNYGYTF. The CDR3 DNA is TGTGCCAGCAGTGACAAACAGGGTCCCAACTATGGCTACACCTTC.

This rearrangement joins TRBV28 to TRBJ1-1; tentative D call: TRBD1 (5 bases). Germline-derived CDR1 and CDR2 are MDHEN and SYDVKM. This CDR3 contains 14 residues. V lost 6 bases, J lost 4 bases, and 15 bases lay in between. In nucleotides, the CDR3 is TGTGCCAGCAGCTCTGCGGGGGGGGGCACTGAAGCTTTCTTT. Residues: CASSSAGGGTEAFF.

This clone was detected only a few times. The chain is built from TRBV19 and TRBJ1-2, with D uncertain. This CDR3 region has 13 residues. The germline V and J ends were trimmed by 4 bases and 2 bases, with 8 bases remaining between them. Germline V gene sequence: CDR1 LNHDA, CDR2 SQIVND (reference sequence). The CDR3, as DNA: TGTGCCAGTAGTACCACCCAAAACTATGGCTACACCTTC. Translated, it gives CASSTTQNYGYTF.

The chain carries TRBV7-9 and TRBJ1-1, with D possibly being TRBD1 (5 bases). V was shortened by 5 bases and J by 2 bases, with 15 bases between the two germline ends. The CDR3 covers 15 residues. In germline, CDR1 is SEHNR, CDR2 FQNEAQ (reference sequence). CDR3 in DNA: TGTGCCAGCAGCACCACCGTGAGGGGCAACACTGAAGCTTTCTTT. Residues: CASSTTVRGNTEAFF.

The chain links TRBV27 to TRBJ1-5, with D perhaps TRBD1 (5 bases). The CDR3 totals 14 residues. The germline gives CDR1 MNHEY, CDR2 SMNVEV (reference sequence). The V and J ends lost 8 bases and 0 bases respectively, with 11 bases between them. CDR3 coding DNA: TGTGCCAGCCAACCAGGGACTAGCAATCAGCCCCAGCATTTT. Translating it yields CASQPGTSNQPQHF.

The chain links TRBV5-4 to TRBJ2-7, with D perhaps TRBD2 (6 bases). CDR1 is SGHNT, CDR2 YYREEE, per germline (reference sequence). V lost 3 bases and J lost 0, with 10 bases in between. The CDR3 extends over 14 amino acids. CDR3 sequence: CASSSSATSYEQYF. In nucleotides, the CDR3 is TGTGCCAGCAGCTCTAGCGCAACCTCCTACGAGCAGTACTTC.

The genes are TRBV11-3 and TRBJ2-4; 13 nucleotides align to TRBD2. Germline lookup yields CDR1 SGHNT and CDR2 YENEEA. The CDR3 covers 15 residues. V dropped 5 bases and J dropped 6; count of bases not matched to a gene: 4. CDR3 loop: CASSLGTSGTNIQYF. The CDR3 DNA reads TGTGCCAGCAGCCTAGGGACTAGCGGGACAAACATTCAGTACTTC. Drawing the rest from reference TRBV11-3 and TRBJ2-4, the complete variable domain is EAGVVQSPRYKIIEKKQPVAFWCNPISGHNTLYWYLQNLGQGPELLIRYENEEAVDDSQLPKDRFSAERLKGVDSTLKIQPAELGDSAVYLCASSLGTSGTNIQYFGAGTRLSVL.

The J gene is TRBJ1-6, the V gene TRBV27, with TRBD1 matching over 7 bases. Looked up from germline, CDR1 is MNHEY and CDR2 is SMNVEV (reference sequence). The CDR3 sequence is 17 residues long. After removal of 1 base from V and 7 bases from J, the junction contained 10 bases not matched to a gene. The CDR3 reads CASSLLSPRTGNSPLHF. The DNA of the CDR3 is TGTGCCAGCAGTTTATTATCGCCCCGGACAGGAAATTCACCCCTCCACTTT.

The chain recombines TRBV9 with TRBJ1-6, with a possible D match to TRBD1 (5 bases). The CDR3 totals 17 residues. The germline gives CDR1 SGDLS, CDR2 YYNGEE. V lost 0 bases and J lost 5, with 15 bases in between. The CDR3 coding sequence is TGTGCCAGCAGCGTAGGGTTTCGGGGCTCACATAATTCACCCCTCCACTTT. Its translation is CASSVGFRGSHNSPLHF.

The chain has TRBV5-5 and TRBJ1-3; D is undetermined. Germline loops: CDR1 SGHKS, CDR2 YYEKEE (reference sequence). Trimming took off 4 bases at V and 3 bases at J, with 5 bases between the two ends. The CDR3 has 12 residues. The CDR3 spells CASSRDGNTIYF. The CDR3 DNA sequence: TGTGCCAGCAGCAGAGATGGAAACACCATATATTTT. Using reference TRBV5-5 and TRBJ1-3 for the parts outside the CDR3, the full variable domain is DAGVTQSPTHLIKTRGQQVTLRCSPISGHKSVSWYQQVLGQGPQFIFQYYEKEERGRGNFPDRFSARQFPNYSSELNVNALLLGDSALYLCASSRDGNTIYFGEGSWLTVV.

The chain is built from TRBV10-1 and TRBJ2-5, with 8 bases lining up with TRBD1. Germline V gene data show CDR1 as WNHNN and CDR2 as SYGVQD (reference sequence). J was trimmed by 4 bases and V by 6 bases; bases with no gene match: 7. The length of the CDR3 is 14 residues. CDR3 nucleotides: TGCGCCAGCAGGTACAGGGGGTTTCGAGAGACCCAGTACTTC. Its translation is CASRYRGFRETQYF.

The chain recombines TRBV15 with TRBJ1-4; D gene unclear. Germline V gene lookup returns CDR1 LNHNV and CDR2 YYDKDF (reference sequence). CDR3 size: 15 residues. V lost 3 bases to trimming and J lost 1 base, with 9 bases between them. The CDR3 here is CATSRSRQTNEKLFF. CDR3 sequence (DNA): TGTGCCACCAGCAGGTCAAGACAAACTAATGAAAAACTGTTTTTT.

The V call is TRBV27, the J call TRBJ1-1; D is undetermined. V was clipped by 8 bases and J by 1 base, with 5 bases between them. The germline CDR1 and CDR2 sequences are MNHEY and SMNVEV (reference sequence). This CDR3 has 11 residues. The CDR3 region is CASFRNTEAFF. For the CDR3, the DNA is TGTGCCAGCTTTAGGAACACTGAAGCTTTCTTT.

CDR3 protein: CASGGLNTEAFF. In DNA, the CDR3 is TGTGCCAGCGGGGGGTTGAACACTGAAGCTTTCTTT. The J gene is TRBJ1-1, the V gene TRBV28; maybe TRBD1 (5 bases). The germline gives CDR1 MDHEN, CDR2 SYDVKM. V was cut by 8 bases and J by 0 bases, with 7 bases left in between. The CDR3 runs 12 residues.